The rows below give T cell receptor beta chains drawn from one sample of a study of cytomegalovirus exposure and HLA in healthy donors. Produced via immunoSEQ multiplex PCR; TCRdb's table is partial and in-frame only. The sample includes 150,000 to 200,000 clones, around 68% seen only once; the top ten take 10%. Sample: PBMCs. The receptors here all came from a man aged 30 to 39 in good health and CMV-seropositive. The CDR3 runs from the conserved cysteine through the conserved F or W.

len,v_gene,j_gene,CDR3aa
15,TRBV6-5,TRBJ2-1,CASAKLAGEYNEQFF
19,TRBV7-9,TRBJ2-7,CASSYSVRPGQGFRYEQYF
16,TRBV4-2,TRBJ2-1,CASSPYGTSGYNEQFF
16,TRBV4-1,TRBJ2-1,CASSQVVGGVYNEQFF
12,TRBV28,TRBJ1-1,CASRHRYTEAFF
17,TRBV27,TRBJ2-1,CASSNGPGVWGNNEQFF
14,TRBV6-5,TRBJ1-5,CASSYRTGNQPQHF
14,TRBV11-3,TRBJ1-1,CASSLSGWNTEAFF
13,TRBV28,TRBJ2-1,CASSPLSYNEQFF
16,TRBV5-1,TRBJ2-1,CASSLAPAVSYNEQFF
13,TRBV14,TRBJ2-3,CASSKGGADTQYF
13,TRBV27,TRBJ2-7,CASRPGLGYEQYF
16,TRBV7-8,TRBJ1-3,CASTPRGRAPGNTIYF
14,TRBV30,TRBJ1-1,CACGIRGVFGEAFF
15,TRBV2,TRBJ1-1,CASISGVIVNTEAFF
15,TRBV6-1,TRBJ2-1,CASSLLAGGRDEQFF
15,TRBV5-1,TRBJ2-1,CASSPSGEHLAAAFF
13,TRBV10-3,-,CAIGRDYLDEQYF
17,TRBV25-1,TRBJ1-6,CASSEIMASGAGSPLHF
14,TRBV2,TRBJ2-7,CASGWQDYSYEQYF
13,TRBV4-2,TRBJ1-2,CASSQGQGLDLTF
13,TRBV7-9,TRBJ2-7,CASSFSGSYEQYF
11,TRBV29-1,TRBJ1-1,CSVVGASEAFF
14,TRBV6-1,TRBJ2-1,CATWTSSSYNEQFF
14,TRBV27,TRBJ1-4,CASSPRQGPEKLFF
17,TRBV9,TRBJ2-7,CASSVAGDGTSFREQYF
16,TRBV5-1,TRBJ1-2,CASSVTGSTSAYGYTF
14,TRBV10-1,TRBJ2-3,CASSGERDTDTQYF
16,TRBV18,TRBJ1-5,CASSPQGANANQPQHF
12,TRBV5-4,TRBJ2-7,CASSGQTYEQYF
14,TRBV2,TRBJ2-7,CASTAQLIRNEQYF
15,TRBV6-6,TRBJ2-7,CASSYNRESSYEQYF
15,TRBV2,TRBJ1-1,CATQGARLISTEAFF
16,TRBV7-2,TRBJ1-3,CASSLDMGAIGNTIYF
17,TRBV5-1,TRBJ2-7,CASSPGLAGVLQYEQYF
15,TRBV4-1,TRBJ2-1,CASKGRELSYNEQFF
14,TRBV28,TRBJ2-5,CASSGDSHRETQYF
11,TRBV20-1,TRBJ2-3,CSARVADTQYF
15,TRBV28,TRBJ1-1,CASSSPGRSPVEAFF
14,TRBV10-2,TRBJ1-1,CASSEGTSGTEAFF
15,TRBV5-1,TRBJ1-5,CASSLNGQSGQPQHF